This T cell receptor (beta chain) was identified during a study of blood T cell repertoires in COVID-19. For the study at large: Researchers got acute and convalescent COVID-19 samples from the United States, Italy and Spain. Nucleic acid was either cDNA or gDNA, and it came from T cells, B-cell-depleted T cells, or PBMCs.

As handled by the study authors: Counts of nucleated cells, estimated from reference gene primer amplification, were obtained. Assay: immunoSEQ multiplex PCR; the TCRdb copy retains only in-frame clones and omits some. V, J and clone size are those of that table, while D and trimming were read from the DNA. The sample lists some 110,000 clones, roughly 86% occurring once. This CDR3 has 15 residues. V was cut by 2 bases and J by 5 bases, with 16 bases left in between. The germline V gene encodes CDR1 SSHAT and CDR2 FNYEAQ (reference sequence). The chain joins TRBV7-7 to TRBJ2-7; maybe TRBD1 (6 bases). The material sequenced was peripheral blood. This TCR came from a man aged 35-49 years with acute or convalescent COVID-19. The CDR3 here is CASSLTGQKDDEQYF. The DNA of the CDR3 is TGTGCCAGCAGCTTAACCGGACAGAAGGACGACGAGCAGTACTTC.